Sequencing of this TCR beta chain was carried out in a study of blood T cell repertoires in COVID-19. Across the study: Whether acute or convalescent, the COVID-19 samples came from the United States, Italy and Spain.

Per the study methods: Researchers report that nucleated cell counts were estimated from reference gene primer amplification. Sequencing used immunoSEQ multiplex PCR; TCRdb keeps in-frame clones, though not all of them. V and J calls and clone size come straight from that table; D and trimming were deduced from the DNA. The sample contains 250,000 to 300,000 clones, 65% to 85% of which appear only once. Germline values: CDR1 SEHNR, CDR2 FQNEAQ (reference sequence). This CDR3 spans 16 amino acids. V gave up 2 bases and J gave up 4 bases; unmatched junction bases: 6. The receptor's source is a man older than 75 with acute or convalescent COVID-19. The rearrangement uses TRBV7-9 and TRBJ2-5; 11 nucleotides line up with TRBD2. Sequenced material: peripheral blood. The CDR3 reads CASSLRLAGTGETQYF. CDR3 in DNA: TGTGCCAGCAGCTTAAGACTAGCGGGAACGGGAGAGACCCAGTACTTC.